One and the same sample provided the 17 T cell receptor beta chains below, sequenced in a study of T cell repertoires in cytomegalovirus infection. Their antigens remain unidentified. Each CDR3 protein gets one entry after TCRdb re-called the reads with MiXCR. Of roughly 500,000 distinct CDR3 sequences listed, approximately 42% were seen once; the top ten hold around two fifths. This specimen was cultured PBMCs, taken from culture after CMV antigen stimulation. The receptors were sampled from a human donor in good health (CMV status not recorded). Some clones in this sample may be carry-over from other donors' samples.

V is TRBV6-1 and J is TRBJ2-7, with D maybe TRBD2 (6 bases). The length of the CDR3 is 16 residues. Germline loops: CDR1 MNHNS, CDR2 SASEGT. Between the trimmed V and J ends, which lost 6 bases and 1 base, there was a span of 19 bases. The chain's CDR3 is CASRREAQGRSYEQYF. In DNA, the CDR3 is TGTGCCAGCAGGAGGGAGGCCCAGGGAAGGTCCTACGAGCAGTACTTC.

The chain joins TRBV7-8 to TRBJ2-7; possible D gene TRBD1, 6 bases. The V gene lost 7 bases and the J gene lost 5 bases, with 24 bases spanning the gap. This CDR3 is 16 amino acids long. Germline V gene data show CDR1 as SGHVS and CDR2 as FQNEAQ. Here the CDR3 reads CASTTRPGRGTDEQYF. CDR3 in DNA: TGTGCCAGCACCACCCGTCCGGGCAGGGGAACGGACGAGCAGTACTTC.

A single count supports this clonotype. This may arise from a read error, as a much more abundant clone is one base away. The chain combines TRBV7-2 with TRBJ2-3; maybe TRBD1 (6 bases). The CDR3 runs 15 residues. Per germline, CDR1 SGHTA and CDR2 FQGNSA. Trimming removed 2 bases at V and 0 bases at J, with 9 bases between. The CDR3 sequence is CASSLWGPSTDTQYF. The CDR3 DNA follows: TGTGCCAGCAGCTTATGGGGGCCTAGCACAGATACGCAGTATTTT.

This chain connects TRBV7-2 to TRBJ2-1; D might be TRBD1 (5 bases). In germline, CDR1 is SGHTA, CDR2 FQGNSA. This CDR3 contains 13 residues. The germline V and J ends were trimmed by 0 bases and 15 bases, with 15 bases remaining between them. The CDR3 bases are TGTGCCAGCAGCTTAGCGGGCGTAACAGGTCGGTTCTTC. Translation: CASSLAGVTGRFF.

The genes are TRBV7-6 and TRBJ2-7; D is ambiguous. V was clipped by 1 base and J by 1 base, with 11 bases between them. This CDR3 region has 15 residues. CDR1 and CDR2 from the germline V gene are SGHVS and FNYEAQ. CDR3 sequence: CASSLGRTLSYEQYF. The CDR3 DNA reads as TGTGCCAGCAGCTTAGGGCGGACGCTTTCCTACGAGCAGTACTTC.

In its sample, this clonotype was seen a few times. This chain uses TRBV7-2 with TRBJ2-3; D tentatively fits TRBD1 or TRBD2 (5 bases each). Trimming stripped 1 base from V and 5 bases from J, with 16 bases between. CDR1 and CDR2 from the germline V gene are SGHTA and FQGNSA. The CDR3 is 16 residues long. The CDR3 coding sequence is TGTGCCAGCAGCTTAGTGGTCGGGACCGAAGAAGATACGCAGTATTTT. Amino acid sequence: CASSLVVGTEEDTQYF.

The CDR3 spells CASSPTANVLTF. The CDR3 coding sequence is TGTGCCAGCAGCCCTACGGCCAACGTCCTGACTTTC. The chain carries TRBV7-4 and TRBJ2-6; D is uncertain. V dropped 5 bases and J dropped 6 bases, with 5 bases sitting between them. The CDR3 sequence is 12 residues long. Germline V gene sequence: CDR1 SGHVT, CDR2 SQSDAQ.

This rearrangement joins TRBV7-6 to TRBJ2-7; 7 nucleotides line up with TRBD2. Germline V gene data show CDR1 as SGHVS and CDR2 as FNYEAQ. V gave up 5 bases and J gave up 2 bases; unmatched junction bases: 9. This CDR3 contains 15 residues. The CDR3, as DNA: TGTGCCAGCAGCCAGGCTAGCGGAGCGACCTACGAGCAGTACTTC. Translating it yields CASSQASGATYEQYF.

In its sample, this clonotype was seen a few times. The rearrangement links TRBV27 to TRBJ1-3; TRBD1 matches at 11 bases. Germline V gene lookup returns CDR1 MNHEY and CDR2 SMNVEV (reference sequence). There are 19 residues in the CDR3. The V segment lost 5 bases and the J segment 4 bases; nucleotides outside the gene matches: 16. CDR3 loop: CASSPRTGGRGYAGNTIYF. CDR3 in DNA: TGTGCCAGCAGTCCCCGGACAGGGGGCCGGGGATATGCGGGAAACACCATATATTTT.

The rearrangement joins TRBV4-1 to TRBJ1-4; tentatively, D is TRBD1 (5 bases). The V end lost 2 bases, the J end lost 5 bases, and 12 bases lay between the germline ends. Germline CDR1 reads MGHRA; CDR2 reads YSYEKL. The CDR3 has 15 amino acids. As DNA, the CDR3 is TGCGCCAGCAGCCAACCCGGGACCGGGAATGAAAAACTGTTTTTT. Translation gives CASSQPGTGNEKLFF.

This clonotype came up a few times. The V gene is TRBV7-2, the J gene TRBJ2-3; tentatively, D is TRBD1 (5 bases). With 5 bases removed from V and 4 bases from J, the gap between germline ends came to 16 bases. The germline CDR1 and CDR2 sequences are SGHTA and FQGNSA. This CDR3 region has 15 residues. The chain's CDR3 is CASSLGLWGADTQYF. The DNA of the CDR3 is TGTGCCAGCAGCCTTGGGCTATGGGGCGCAGATACGCAGTATTTT.

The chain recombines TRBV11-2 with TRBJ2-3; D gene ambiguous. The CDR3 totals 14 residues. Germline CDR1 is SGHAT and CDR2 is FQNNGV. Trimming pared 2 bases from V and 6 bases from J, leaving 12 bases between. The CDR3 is CASSLPYLGDTQYF. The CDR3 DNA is TGTGCCAGCAGCTTACCCTACTTGGGGGATACGCAGTATTTT.

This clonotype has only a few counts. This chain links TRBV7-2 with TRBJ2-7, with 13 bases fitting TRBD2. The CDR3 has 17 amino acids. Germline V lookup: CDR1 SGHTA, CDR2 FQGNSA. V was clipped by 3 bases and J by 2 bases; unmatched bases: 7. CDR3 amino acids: CASSFTSGGARTYEQYF. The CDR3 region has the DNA TGTGCCAGCAGCTTCACTAGCGGGGGGGCTCGTACCTACGAGCAGTACTTC.

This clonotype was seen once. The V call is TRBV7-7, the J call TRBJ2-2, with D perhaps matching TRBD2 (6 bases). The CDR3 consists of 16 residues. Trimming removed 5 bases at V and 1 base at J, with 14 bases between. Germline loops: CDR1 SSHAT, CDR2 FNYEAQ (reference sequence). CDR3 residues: CASSPQLAVNTGELFF. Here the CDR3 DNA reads TGTGCCAGCAGCCCACAATTAGCGGTGAACACCGGGGAGCTGTTTTTT.

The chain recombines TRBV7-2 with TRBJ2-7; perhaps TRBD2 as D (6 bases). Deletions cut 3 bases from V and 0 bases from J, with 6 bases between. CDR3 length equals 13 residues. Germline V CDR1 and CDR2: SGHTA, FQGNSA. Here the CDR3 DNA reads TGTGCCAGCAGCTTGGACTACTCCTACGAGCAGTACTTC. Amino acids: CASSLDYSYEQYF. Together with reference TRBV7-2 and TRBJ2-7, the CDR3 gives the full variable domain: GAGVSQSPSNKVTEKGKDVELRCDPISGHTALYWYRQSLGQGLEFLIYFQGNSAPDKSGLPSDRFSAERTGGSVSTLTIQRTQQEDSAVYLCASSLDYSYEQYFGPGTRLTVT.

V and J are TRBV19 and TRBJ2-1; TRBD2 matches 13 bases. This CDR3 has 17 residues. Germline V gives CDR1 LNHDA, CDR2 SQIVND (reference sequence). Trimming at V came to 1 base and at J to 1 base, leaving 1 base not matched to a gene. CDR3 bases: TGTGCCAGTAGTATAGGGACTAGCGGGAGTTCCTACAATGAGCAGTTCTTC. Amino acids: CASSIGTSGSSYNEQFF. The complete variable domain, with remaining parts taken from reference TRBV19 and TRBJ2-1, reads DGGITQSPKYLFRKEGQNVTLSCEQNLNHDAMYWYRQDPGQGLRLIYYSQIVNDFQKGDIAEGYSVSREKKESFPLTVTSAQKNPTAFYLCASSIGTSGSSYNEQFFGPGTRLTVL.

The CDR3 loop reads CAISESGTEETQYF. In DNA, the CDR3 is TGTGCCATCAGTGAGTCGGGGACCGAGGAGACCCAGTACTTC. The V gene is TRBV10-3, the J gene TRBJ2-5; the D call may be TRBD1 or TRBD2 (5 bases each). Trimming cost V 0 bases and J 5 bases, with 10 bases left between them. The CDR3 is made up of 14 amino acids. Germline V gene lookup returns CDR1 ENHRY and CDR2 SYGVKD.